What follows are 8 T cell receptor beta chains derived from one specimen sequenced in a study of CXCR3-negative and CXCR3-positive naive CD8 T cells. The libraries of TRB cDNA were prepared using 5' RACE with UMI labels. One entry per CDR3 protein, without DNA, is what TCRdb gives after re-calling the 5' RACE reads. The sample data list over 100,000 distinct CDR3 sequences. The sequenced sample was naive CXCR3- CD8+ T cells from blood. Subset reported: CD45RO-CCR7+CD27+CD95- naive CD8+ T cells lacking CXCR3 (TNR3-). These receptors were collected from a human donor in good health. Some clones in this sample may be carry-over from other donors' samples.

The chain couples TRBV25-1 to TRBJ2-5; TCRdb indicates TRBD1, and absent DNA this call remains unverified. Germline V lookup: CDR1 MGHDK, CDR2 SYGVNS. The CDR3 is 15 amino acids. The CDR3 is CASSESGAIGETQYF.

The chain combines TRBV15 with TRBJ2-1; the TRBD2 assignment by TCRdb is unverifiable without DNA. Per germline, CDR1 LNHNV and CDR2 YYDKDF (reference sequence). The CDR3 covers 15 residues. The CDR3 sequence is CATSREREALGQQFF.

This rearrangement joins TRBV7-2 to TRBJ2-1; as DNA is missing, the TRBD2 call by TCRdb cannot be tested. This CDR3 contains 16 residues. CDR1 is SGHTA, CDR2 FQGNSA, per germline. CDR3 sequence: CASSSSLGGAVHEQFF.

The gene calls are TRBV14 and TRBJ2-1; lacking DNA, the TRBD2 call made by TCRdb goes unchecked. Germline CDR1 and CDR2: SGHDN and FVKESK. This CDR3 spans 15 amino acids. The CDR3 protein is CASSQDRDYHNEQFF.

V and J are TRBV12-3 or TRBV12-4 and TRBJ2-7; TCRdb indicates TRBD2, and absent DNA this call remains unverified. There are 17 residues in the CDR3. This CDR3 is CASSLSFGRGEYYEQYF.

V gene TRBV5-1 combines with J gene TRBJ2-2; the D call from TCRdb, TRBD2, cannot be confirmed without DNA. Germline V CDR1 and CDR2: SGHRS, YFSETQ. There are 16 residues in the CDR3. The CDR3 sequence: CASSFRDSERTGELFF.

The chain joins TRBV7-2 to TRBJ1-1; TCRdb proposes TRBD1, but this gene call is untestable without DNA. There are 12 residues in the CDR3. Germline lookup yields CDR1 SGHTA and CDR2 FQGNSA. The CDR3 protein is CASSLVQGAGFF. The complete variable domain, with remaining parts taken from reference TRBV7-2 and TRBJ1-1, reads GAGVSQSPSNKVTEKGKDVELRCDPISGHTALYWYRQSLGQGLEFLIYFQGNSAPDKSGLPSDRFSAERTGGSVSTLTIQRTQQEDSAVYLCASSLVQGAGFFGQGTRLTVV.

This chain's CDR3 is CASKVWDRASTPTYEQYF. V and J are TRBV6-1 and TRBJ2-7; the D call of TRBD2 rests on TCRdb alone, since no DNA is present to check it. CDR1 and CDR2 (germline): MNHNS, SASEGT. The CDR3 length is 18 residues.